This T cell receptor (beta chain) was captured by sequencing in a study of early T cells in non-severe SARS-CoV-2 infection. The overall study: Alpha and beta chains were unpaired, from unsorted whole-blood bulk RNA.

General study findings and limits: Matching against VDJdb likely underestimated virus-specific expansions, favoring anti-spike CD8.

In regard to this clonotype: Antigen: not known.

Individual cDNA molecules received unique molecular identifiers during library preparation. TCRdb reanalysed the 5' RACE reads using MiXCR and keeps one entry per CDR3 protein. Found here are approximately 120,000 distinct CDR3 sequences, more than 13% of them singletons; the top ten hold 21%. CDR1 MNHNY and CDR2 SVGAGI come from the germline V gene (reference sequence). The CDR3 sequence is 12 residues long. Deletions cut 0 bases from V and 1 base from J, with 0 bases between. What was sequenced was whole blood. This TCR was sampled from an adult who was a healthcare worker with PCR-confirmed SARS-CoV-2 infection or an uninfected control (not recorded which). The chain links TRBV6-6 to TRBJ1-1; D remains ambiguous. The CDR3 region has the DNA TGTGCCAGCAGTTACTCGAACACTGAAGCTTTCTTT. Protein product: CASSYSNTEAFF.